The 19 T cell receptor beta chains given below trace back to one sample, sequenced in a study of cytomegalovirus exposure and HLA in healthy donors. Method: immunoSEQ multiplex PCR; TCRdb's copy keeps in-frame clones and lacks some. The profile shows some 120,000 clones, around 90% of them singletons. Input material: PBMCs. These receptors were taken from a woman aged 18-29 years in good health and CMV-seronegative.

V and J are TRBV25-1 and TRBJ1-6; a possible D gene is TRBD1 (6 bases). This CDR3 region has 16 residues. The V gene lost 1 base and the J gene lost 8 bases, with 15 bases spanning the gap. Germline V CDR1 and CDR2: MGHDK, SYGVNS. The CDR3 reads CASSESGHRVDSPLHF. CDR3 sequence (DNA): TGTGCCAGCAGTGAATCCGGCCACAGGGTGGATTCACCCCTCCACTTT.

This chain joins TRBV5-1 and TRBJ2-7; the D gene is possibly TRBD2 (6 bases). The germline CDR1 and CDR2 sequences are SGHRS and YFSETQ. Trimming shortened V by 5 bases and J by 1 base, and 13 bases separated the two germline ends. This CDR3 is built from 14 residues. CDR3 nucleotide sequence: TGCGCCAGCAGTTCGCTCGGGGGTTCCTACGAGCAGTACTTC. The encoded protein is CASSSLGGSYEQYF.

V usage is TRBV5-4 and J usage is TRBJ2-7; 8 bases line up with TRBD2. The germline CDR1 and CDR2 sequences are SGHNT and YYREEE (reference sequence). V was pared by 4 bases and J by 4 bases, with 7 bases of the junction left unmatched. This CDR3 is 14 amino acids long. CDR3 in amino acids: CASSTGLVEYEQYF. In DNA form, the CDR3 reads TGTGCCAGCAGCACGGGACTAGTGGAATACGAGCAGTACTTC. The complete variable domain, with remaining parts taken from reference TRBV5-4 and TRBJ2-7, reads ETGVTQSPTHLIKTRGQQVTLRCSSQSGHNTVSWYQQALGQGPQFIFQYYREEENGRGNFPPRFSGLQFPNYSSELNVNALELDDSALYLCASSTGLVEYEQYFGPGTRLTVT.

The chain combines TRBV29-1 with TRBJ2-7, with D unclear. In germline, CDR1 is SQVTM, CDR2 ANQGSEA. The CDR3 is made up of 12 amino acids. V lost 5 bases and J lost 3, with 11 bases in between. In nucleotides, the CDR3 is TGCAGCGTTACTCCAGACAACTACGAGCAGTACTTC. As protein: CSVTPDNYEQYF.

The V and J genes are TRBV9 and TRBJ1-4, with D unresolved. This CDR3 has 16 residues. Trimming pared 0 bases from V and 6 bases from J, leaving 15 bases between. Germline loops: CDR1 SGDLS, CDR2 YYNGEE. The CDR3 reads CASSVGLGEEYEKLFF. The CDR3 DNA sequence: TGTGCCAGCAGCGTAGGTCTCGGGGAGGAATATGAAAAACTGTTTTTT.

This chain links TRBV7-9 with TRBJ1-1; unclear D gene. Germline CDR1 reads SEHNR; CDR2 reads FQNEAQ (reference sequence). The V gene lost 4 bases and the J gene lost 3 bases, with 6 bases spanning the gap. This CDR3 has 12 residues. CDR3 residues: CASSYGDTEAFF. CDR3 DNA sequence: TGTGCCAGCAGCTACGGGGACACTGAAGCTTTCTTT.

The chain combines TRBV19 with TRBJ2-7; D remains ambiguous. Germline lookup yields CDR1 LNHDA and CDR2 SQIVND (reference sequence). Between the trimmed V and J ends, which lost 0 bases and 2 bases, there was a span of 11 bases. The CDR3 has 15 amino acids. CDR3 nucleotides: TGTGCCAGTAGTATAGATTCCTACAGCACCTACGAGCAGTACTTC. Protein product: CASSIDSYSTYEQYF.

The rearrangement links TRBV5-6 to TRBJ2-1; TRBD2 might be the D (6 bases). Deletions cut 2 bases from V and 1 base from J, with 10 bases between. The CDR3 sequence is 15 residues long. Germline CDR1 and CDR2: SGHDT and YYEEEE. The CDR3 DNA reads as TGTGCCAGCAGCTTATTTAGCGGATCCTACAATGAGCAGTTCTTC. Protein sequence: CASSLFSGSYNEQFF.

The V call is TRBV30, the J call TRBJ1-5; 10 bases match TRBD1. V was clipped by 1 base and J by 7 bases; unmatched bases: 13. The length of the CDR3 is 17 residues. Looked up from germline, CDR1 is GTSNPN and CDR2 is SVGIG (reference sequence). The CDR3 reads CAWSARDRGLSRQPQHF. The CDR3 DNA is TGTGCCTGGAGTGCTCGCGACAGGGGGCTTTCGAGGCAGCCCCAGCATTTT. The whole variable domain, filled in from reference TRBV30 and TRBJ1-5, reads SQTIHQWPATLVQPVGSPLSLECTVEGTSNPNLYWYRQAAGRGLQLLFYSVGIGQISSEVPQNLSASRPQDRQFILSSKKLLLSDSGFYLCAWSARDRGLSRQPQHFGDGTRLSIL.

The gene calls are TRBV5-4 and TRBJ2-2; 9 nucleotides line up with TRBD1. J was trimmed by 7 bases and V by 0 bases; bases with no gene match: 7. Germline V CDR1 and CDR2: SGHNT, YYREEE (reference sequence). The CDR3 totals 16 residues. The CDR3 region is CASSLAGQGSGGELFF. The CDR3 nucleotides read TGTGCCAGCAGCTTGGCGGGACAGGGCTCGGGCGGGGAGCTGTTTTTT.

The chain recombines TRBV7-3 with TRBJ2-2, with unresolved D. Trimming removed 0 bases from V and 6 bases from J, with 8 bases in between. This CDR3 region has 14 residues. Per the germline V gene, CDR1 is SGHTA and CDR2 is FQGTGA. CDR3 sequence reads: CASSLTPSPGELFF. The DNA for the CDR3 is TGTGCCAGCAGCTTAACGCCAAGCCCCGGGGAGCTGTTTTTT.

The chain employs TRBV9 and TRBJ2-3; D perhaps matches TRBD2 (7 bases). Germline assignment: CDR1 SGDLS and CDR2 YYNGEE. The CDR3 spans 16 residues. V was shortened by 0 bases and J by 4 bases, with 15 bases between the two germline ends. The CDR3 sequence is CASSVGLGEGADTQYF. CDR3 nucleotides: TGTGCCAGCAGCGTAGGGCTCGGGGAGGGGGCAGATACGCAGTATTTT.

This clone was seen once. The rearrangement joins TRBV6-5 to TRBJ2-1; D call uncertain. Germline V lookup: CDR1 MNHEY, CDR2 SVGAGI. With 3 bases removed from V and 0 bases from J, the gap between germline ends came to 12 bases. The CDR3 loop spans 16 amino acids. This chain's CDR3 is CASSYTPHSSYNEQFF. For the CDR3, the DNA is TGTGCCAGCAGTTATACGCCCCATAGCTCCTACAATGAGCAGTTCTTC.

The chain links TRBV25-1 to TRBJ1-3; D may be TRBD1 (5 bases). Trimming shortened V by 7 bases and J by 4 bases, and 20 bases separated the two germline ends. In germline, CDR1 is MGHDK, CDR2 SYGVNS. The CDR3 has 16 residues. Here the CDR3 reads CASTEERGSVGNTIYF. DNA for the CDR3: TGTGCCAGCACCGAGGAAAGGGGCTCGGTAGGAAACACCATATATTTT.

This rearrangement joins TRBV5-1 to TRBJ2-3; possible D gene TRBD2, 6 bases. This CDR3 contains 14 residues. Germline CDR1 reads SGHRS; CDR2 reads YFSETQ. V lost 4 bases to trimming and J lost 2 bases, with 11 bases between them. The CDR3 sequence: CASSIGRTTDTQYF. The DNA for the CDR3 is TGCGCCAGCAGCATCGGGAGAACCACAGATACGCAGTATTTT.

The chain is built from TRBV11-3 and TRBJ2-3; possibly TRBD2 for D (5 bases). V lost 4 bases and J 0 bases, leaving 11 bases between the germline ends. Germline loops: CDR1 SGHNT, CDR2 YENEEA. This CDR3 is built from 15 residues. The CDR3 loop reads CASSSLEVSTDTQYF. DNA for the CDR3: TGTGCCAGCAGCTCGTTGGAGGTTAGCACAGATACGCAGTATTTT.

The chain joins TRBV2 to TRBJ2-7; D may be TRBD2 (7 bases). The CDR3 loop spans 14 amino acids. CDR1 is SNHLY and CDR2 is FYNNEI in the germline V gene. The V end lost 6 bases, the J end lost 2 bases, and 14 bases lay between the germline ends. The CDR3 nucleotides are TGTGCCAGCAGGACCGGGGGGCCTACCTACGAGCAGTACTTC. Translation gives CASRTGGPTYEQYF. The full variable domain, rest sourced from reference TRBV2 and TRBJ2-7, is EPEVTQTPSHQVTQMGQEVILRCVPISNHLYFYWYRQILGQKVEFLVSFYNNEISEKSEIFDDQFSVERPDGSNFTLKIRSTKLEDSAMYFCASRTGGPTYEQYFGPGTRLTVT.

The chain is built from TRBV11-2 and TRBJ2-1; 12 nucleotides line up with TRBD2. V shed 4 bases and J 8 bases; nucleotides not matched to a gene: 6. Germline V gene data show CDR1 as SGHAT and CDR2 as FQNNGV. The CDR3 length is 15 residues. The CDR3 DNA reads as TGTGCCAGCAGCTCGCTAGCGGGAGGGCCGGATGAGCAGTTCTTC. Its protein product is CASSSLAGGPDEQFF.

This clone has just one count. CDR3 DNA sequence: TGTGCCAGCAGCTTCCTCCGGGACAGAAAAGAGACCCAGTACTTC. Amino acids: CASSFLRDRKETQYF. V gene TRBV7-6 combines with J gene TRBJ2-5; TRBD1 agrees at 7 bases. CDR3 length: 15 amino acids. J was trimmed by 3 bases and V by 3 bases; bases with no gene match: 7. Per germline, CDR1 SGHVS and CDR2 FNYEAQ.